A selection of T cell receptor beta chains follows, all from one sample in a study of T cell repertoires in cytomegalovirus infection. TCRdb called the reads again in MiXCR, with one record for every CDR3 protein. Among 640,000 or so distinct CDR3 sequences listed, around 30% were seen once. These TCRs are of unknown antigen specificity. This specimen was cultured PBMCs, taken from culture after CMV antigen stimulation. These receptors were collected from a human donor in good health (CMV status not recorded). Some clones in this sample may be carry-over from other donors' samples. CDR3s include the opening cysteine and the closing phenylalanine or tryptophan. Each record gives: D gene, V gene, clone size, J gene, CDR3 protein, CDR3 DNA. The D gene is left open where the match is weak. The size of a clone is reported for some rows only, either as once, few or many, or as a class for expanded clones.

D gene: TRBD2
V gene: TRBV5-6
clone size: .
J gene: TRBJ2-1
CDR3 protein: CASSLRAGGAEQFF
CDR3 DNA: TGTGCCAGCAGCTTGAGAGCGGGAGGAGCTGAGCAGTTCTTC

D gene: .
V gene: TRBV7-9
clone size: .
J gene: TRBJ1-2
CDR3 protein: CASSLDWGNGYTF
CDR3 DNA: TGTGCCAGCAGCTTAGATTGGGGGAATGGCTACACCTTC

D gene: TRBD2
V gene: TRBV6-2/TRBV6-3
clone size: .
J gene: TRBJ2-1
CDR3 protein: CARLKWGSGGRNEQFF
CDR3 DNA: TGTGCCAGACTGAAATGGGGTAGCGGGGGGCGCAATGAGCAGTTCTTC

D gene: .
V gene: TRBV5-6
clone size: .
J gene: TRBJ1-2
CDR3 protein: CASSLWAGTNYGYTF
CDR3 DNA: TGTGCCAGCAGCTTGTGGGCCGGGACTAACTATGGCTACACCTTC

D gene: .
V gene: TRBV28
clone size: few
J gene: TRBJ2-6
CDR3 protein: CASSFLPNSGANVLTF
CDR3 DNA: TGTGCCAGCAGTTTTCTGCCTAACTCTGGGGCCAACGTCCTGACTTTC

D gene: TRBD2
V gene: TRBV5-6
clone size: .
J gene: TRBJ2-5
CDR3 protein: CASSWRAGVRETQYF
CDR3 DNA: TGTGCCAGCAGCTGGCGGGCGGGAGTCCGAGAGACCCAGTACTTC

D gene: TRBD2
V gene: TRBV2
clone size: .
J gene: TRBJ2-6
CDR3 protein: CASPRGGPGANVLTF
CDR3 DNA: TGTGCCAGCCCCCGGGGGGGGCCTGGGGCCAACGTCCTGACTTTC

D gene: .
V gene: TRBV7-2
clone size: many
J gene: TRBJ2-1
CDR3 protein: CASSLVASNEQFF
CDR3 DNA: TGTGCCAGCAGCTTAGTAGCGAGCAATGAGCAGTTCTTC

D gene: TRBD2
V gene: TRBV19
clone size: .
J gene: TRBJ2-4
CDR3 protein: CATRLAGGPHTAKNIQYF
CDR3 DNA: TGTGCCACTCGACTAGCGGGAGGGCCGCATACGGCCAAAAACATTCAGTACTTC

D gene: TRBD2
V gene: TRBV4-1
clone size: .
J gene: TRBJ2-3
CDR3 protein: CASSQVTAGGTDTQYF
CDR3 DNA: TGCGCCAGCAGCCAAGTTACGGCGGGGGGCACAGATACGCAGTATTTT

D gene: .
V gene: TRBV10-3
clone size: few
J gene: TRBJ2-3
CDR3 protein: CATLGGEGGTDTQYF
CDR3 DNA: TGTGCCACCCTCGGCGGGGAAGGGGGCACAGATACGCAGTATTTT

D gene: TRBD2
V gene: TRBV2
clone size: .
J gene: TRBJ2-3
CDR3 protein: CASSYSVLAGDTDTQYF
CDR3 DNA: TGTGCCAGCAGTTACTCCGTACTAGCGGGAGACACAGATACGCAGTATTTT

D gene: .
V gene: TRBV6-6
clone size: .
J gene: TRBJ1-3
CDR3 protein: CASKTGSSGNIIYF
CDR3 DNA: TGTGCCAGCAAGACAGGTTCATCTGGAAACATCATATATTTT

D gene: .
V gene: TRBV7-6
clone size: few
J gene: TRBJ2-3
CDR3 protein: CASSPAPARTDTQYF
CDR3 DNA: TGTGCCAGCAGTCCCGCCCCCGCACGGACAGATACGCAGTATTTT

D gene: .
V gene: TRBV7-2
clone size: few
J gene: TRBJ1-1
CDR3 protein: CASRYDMNTEAFF
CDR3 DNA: TGTGCCAGCAGGTACGACATGAACACTGAAGCTTTCTTT

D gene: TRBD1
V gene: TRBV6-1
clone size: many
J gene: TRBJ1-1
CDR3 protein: CASSANRGEAFF
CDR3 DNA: TGTGCCAGCAGCGCGAACAGGGGGGAAGCTTTCTTT

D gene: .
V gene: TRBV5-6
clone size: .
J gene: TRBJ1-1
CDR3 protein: CASSPGLQSSGMLRPDTEAFF
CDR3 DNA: TGTGCCAGCAGCCCTGGGTTGCAGTCGAGCGGAATGTTACGACCCGACACTGAAGCTTTCTTT

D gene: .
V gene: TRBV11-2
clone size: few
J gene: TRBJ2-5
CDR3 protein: CASSNRLHRMETQYF
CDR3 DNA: TGTGCCAGCAGCAACCGCCTACACAGAATGGAGACCCAGTACTTC

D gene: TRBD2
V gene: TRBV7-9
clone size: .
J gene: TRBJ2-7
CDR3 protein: CASSSRTSGGALVYEQYF
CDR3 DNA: TGTGCCAGCAGCTCGCGGACTAGCGGGGGGGCTTTAGTCTACGAGCAGTACTTC

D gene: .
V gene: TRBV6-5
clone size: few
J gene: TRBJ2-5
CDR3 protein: CASSPQGPGTQYF
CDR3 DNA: TGTGCCAGCAGCCCCCAGGGACCCGGGACCCAGTACTTC

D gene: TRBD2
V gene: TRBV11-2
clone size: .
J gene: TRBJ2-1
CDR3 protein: CASSLVPGGYEQFF
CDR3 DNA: TGTGCCAGCAGCTTAGTTCCGGGAGGATATGAGCAGTTCTTC

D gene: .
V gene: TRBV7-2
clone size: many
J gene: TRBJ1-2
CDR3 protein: CASSLGPQGLGYTF
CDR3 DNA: TGTGCCAGCAGCTTAGGCCCCCAGGGGCTTGGCTACACCTTC

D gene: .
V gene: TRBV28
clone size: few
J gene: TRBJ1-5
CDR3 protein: CASSYPRLDQPQHF
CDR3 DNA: TGTGCCAGCAGTTACCCCCGTTTGGATCAGCCCCAGCATTTT

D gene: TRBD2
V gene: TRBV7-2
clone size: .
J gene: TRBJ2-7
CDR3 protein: CASSFGGGAFEQYF
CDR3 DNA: TGTGCCAGCAGCTTCGGCGGGGGGGCTTTCGAGCAGTACTTC

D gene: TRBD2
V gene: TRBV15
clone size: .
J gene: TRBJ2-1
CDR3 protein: CATSNELAAYNEQFF
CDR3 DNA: TGTGCCACCAGCAATGAACTAGCGGCCTACAATGAGCAGTTCTTC

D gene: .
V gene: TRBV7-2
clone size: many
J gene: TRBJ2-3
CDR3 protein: CASSFGSGDTQYF
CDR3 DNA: TGTGCCAGCAGCTTTGGTAGTGGAGATACGCAGTATTTT

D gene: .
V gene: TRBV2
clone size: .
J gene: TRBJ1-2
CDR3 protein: CASSGTENYGYTF
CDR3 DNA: TGTGCCAGCAGTGGGACAGAAAACTATGGCTACACCTTC

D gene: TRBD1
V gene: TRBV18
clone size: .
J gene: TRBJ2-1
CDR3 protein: CASSPGTAKNNEQFF
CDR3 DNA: TGTGCCAGCTCACCCGGGACAGCGAAGAACAATGAGCAGTTCTTC

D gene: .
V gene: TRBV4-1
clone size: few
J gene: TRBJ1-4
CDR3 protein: CASSQASGDRRKLFF
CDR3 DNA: TGCGCCAGCAGCCAAGCCTCGGGGGATCGGCGAAAACTGTTTTTT

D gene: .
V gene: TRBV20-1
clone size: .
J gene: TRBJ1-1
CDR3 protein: CSAREGGRAFF
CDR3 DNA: TGCAGTGCTAGAGAGGGCGGAAGGGCTTTCTTT

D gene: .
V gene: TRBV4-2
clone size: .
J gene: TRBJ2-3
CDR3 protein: CASSQGLLATDTQYF
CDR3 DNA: TGTGCCAGCAGCCAAGGTTTGTTGGCGACAGATACGCAGTATTTT

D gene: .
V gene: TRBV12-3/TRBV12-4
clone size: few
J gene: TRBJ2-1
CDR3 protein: CASSFNGEEDEQFF
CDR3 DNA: TGTGCCAGCAGTTTTAACGGGGAAGAAGATGAGCAGTTCTTC

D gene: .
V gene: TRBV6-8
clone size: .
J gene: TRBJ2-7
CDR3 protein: CASSRADSSYEQYF
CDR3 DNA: TGTGCCAGCAGCCGAGCGGACAGTAGCTACGAGCAGTACTTC

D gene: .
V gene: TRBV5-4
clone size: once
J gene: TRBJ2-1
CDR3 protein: CASSLAKRQGNEQFF
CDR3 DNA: TGTGCCAGCAGCTTGGCCAAGCGCCAGGGGAATGAGCAGTTCTTC

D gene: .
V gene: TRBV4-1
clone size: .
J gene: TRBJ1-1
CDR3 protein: CASSQDWSRDTEAFF
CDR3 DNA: TGCGCCAGCAGCCAAGATTGGAGTCGTGACACTGAAGCTTTCTTT

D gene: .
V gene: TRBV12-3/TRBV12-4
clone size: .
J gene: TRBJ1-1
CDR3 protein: CASSRWVNTEAFF
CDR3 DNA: TGTGCCAGCAGTAGGTGGGTGAACACTGAAGCTTTCTTT